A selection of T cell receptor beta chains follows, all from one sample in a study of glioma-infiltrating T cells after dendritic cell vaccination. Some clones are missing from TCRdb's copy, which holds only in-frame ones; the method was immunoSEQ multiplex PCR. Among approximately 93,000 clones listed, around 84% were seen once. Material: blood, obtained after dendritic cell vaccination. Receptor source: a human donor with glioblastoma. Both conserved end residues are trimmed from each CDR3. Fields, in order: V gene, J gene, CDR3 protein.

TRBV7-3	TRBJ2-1	ASSMNGGSYNEQF
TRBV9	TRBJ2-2	ASSVVAANTGELF
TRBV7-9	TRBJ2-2	ASSPRGTGGQTGELF
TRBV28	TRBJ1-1	ASSRAPGVPNTEAF
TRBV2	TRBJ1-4	ASSRQGVDEKLF
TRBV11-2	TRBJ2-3	ASSRGQAPTTDTQY
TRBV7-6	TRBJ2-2	ASSPGGSATGELF
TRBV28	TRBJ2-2	ASREREGGKGGTGELF
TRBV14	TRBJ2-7	ASSQTLAGGFYEQY
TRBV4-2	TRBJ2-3	ASSQEPSGSVTDTQY
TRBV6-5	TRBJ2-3	ASSYSASGGPDTQY
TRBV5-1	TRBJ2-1	ASSPGLAGRNEQF
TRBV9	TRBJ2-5	ASSVVAGVGETQY
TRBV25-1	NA	ASSDPKRQGVSYEQY
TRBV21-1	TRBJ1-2	ASSKTTESYGYT